The 32 T cell receptor beta chains in this list originate from one sample, sequenced in a study of response to subunit inactivated influenza vaccine listed by TCRdb under 2018. The time point label here, explained by the study, means: around 45 days after influenza vaccine administration. The receptor library was made with RT-PCR. These reads were obtained on an Illumina HiSeq 2500. TCRdb reworked the public reads: Q25 trimming with fastp, MiXCR clone assembly, productive beta chains retained. Here each entry gathers all rows of one CDR3 protein and keeps the most common genes and DNA. This sample comprises under 200,000 distinct CDR3 sequences, approximately 10% of them detected only once. Roughly 12% of the sample lies in the top ten. The sample in question was non-naive T cells sorted from PBMCs, obtained roughly 47 days after vaccination. Per the publication, the cell subset or site label means: memory T cell fraction. These receptors were collected from a man aged 50 to 60 who received an inactivated influenza vaccine. Donor details come from another sample of the same person, matched by shared clones.

This clonotype was seen only a few times. J is TRBJ2-3 and V is TRBV20-1, with D uncertain. Germline values: CDR1 DFQATT, CDR2 SNEGSKA (reference sequence). The germline V and J ends were trimmed by 3 bases and 1 base, with 14 bases remaining between them. The CDR3 sequence is 15 residues long. CDR3 sequence: CSARAHWLGTDTQYF. CDR3 sequence (DNA): TGCAGTGCTAGGGCCCACTGGCTGGGCACAGATACGCAGTATTTT.

This clonotype was picked up many times. The V call is TRBV5-1, the J call TRBJ2-7; TRBD1 matches 9 bases. Germline CDR1 SGHRS, CDR2 YFSETQ. The trim removed 7 bases at V and 3 bases at J, leaving 11 bases unmatched. This CDR3 has 15 amino acids. The CDR3 spells CASFLGGQGIYEQYF. CDR3 DNA sequence: TGCGCCAGCTTCCTGGGAGGACAGGGGATCTACGAGCAGTACTTC. Variable domain in full (rest from reference TRBV5-1 and TRBJ2-7): KAGVTQTPRYLIKTRGQQVTLSCSPISGHRSVSWYQQTPGQGLQFLFEYFSETQRNKGNFPGRFSGRQFSNSRSEMNVSTLELGDSALYLCASFLGGQGIYEQYFGPGTRLTVT.

This clonotype has only a few counts. CDR3 nucleotides: TGTGCCACCAGCAGACGCGGGGCCGGCGGCGGGGAGCTGTTTTTT. This codes for CATSRRGAGGGELFF. The V and J genes are TRBV15 and TRBJ2-2, with D maybe TRBD2 (6 bases). V lost 2 bases and J lost 7, with 14 bases in between. CDR1 is LNHNV and CDR2 is YYDKDF in the germline V gene (reference sequence). The CDR3 spans 15 residues.

Remarks on this clonotype: This may stem from a read error, because a much larger clone lies one nucleotide away. V gene TRBV5-1 combines with J gene TRBJ2-4; TRBD2 is a possible D gene (5 bases). In germline, CDR1 is SGHRS, CDR2 YFSETQ. The CDR3 totals 14 residues. This CDR3 reads CASSGSGTKIIQYF. The DNA for the CDR3 is TGCGCCAGCAGTGGCTCGGGAACCAAAATCATTCAGTACTTC.

The sample holds many counts of this clonotype. The chain links TRBV7-9 to TRBJ2-1, with a weak D call TRBD1 (6 bases). Trimming cost V 0 bases and J 0 bases, with 6 bases left between them. Germline V gene lookup returns CDR1 SEHNR and CDR2 FQNEAQ (reference sequence). CDR3 length equals 15 residues. The CDR3 coding sequence is TGTGCCAGCAGCTTAGCGGGGGCCTCCTACAATGAGCAGTTCTTC. It is translated as CASSLAGASYNEQFF.

The rearrangement links TRBV7-9 to TRBJ2-2; D gene uncertain. Germline V CDR1 and CDR2: SEHNR, FQNEAQ (reference sequence). The ends were cut back, 2 bases at V and 5 bases at J, with 12 bases in the middle. This CDR3 has 15 residues. The CDR3 here is CASSLSGVRTGELFF. CDR3 sequence (DNA): TGTGCCAGCAGCTTATCGGGTGTACGGACCGGGGAGCTGTTTTTT. The variable domain in full, completed from reference TRBV7-9 and TRBJ2-2, reads DTGVSQNPRHKITKRGQNVTFRCDPISEHNRLYWYRQTLGQGPEFLTYFQNEAQLEKSRLLSDRFSAERPKGSFSTLEIQRTEQGDSAMYLCASSLSGVRTGELFFGEGSRLTVL.

In this sample, this clonotype turned up a few times. J is TRBJ1-2 and V is TRBV10-3; possibly TRBD1 for D (5 bases). Germline-derived CDR1 and CDR2 are ENHRY and SYGVKD. V was trimmed by 3 bases and J by 8 bases, leaving 16 bases between them. The CDR3 is 14 residues long. The CDR3 spells CAISDAAGIRGYTF. DNA for the CDR3: TGTGCCATCAGTGACGCGGCAGGGATTCGCGGCTACACCTTC.

This clonotype was found a few times. V usage is TRBV7-2 and J usage is TRBJ1-5, with D perhaps TRBD1 (5 bases). This CDR3 has 14 amino acids. CDR1 SGHTA and CDR2 FQGNSA come from the germline V gene. V was pared by 3 bases and J by 6 bases, with 12 bases between. As DNA, the CDR3 is TGTGCCAGCAGCTTGGGGCGGTCGGGTCAGCCCCAGCATTTT. Protein sequence: CASSLGRSGQPQHF. Full variable domain (remainder filled in from reference TRBV7-2 and TRBJ1-5): GAGVSQSPSNKVTEKGKDVELRCDPISGHTALYWYRQSLGQGLEFLIYFQGNSAPDKSGLPSDRFSAERTGGSVSTLTIQRTQQEDSAVYLCASSLGRSGQPQHFGDGTRLSIL.

The gene calls are TRBV18 and TRBJ2-1; 8 nucleotides match TRBD2. The CDR3 sequence is 16 residues long. V shed 3 bases and J 3 bases; nucleotides not matched to a gene: 7. Germline-derived CDR1 and CDR2 are KGHSH and LQKENI. In DNA form, the CDR3 reads TGTGCCAGCTCACCCCCCAGCGGGGGATACTACAATGAGCAGTTCTTC. Translating it yields CASSPPSGGYYNEQFF.

This clonotype was found many times. V is TRBV29-1 and J is TRBJ2-1, with TRBD1 matching 10 bases. V lost 0 bases, J lost 9 bases, and 5 bases stayed unmatched. Looked up from germline, CDR1 is SQVTM and CDR2 is ANQGSEA. The CDR3 runs to 14 residues. Here the CDR3 DNA reads TGCAGCGTTGAAGAGGGACAGGGGTGGGGTGAGCAGTTCTTC. It encodes CSVEEGQGWGEQFF.

This clonotype was observed many times. Written as DNA, the CDR3 is TGTGCCAGCAGCTTGGTCGCTGGAAACACCATATATTTT. Residues: CASSLVAGNTIYF. The chain combines TRBV5-6 with TRBJ1-3; D gene ambiguous. This CDR3 is built from 13 residues. The V gene's germline CDR1 is SGHDT and CDR2 YYEEEE. Trimming pared 0 bases from V and 2 bases from J, leaving 3 bases between.

This clonotype was seen a handful of times. The J gene is TRBJ2-7, the V gene TRBV11-2, with TRBD2 matching over 10 bases. This CDR3 has 15 residues. Germline V lookup: CDR1 SGHAT, CDR2 FQNNGV. Unmatched junction bases numbered 6, after V lost 0 bases and J lost 7 bases. CDR3 in amino acids: CASSLDPAGGREQYF. The CDR3 DNA reads as TGTGCCAGCAGCTTAGATCCAGCGGGGGGGCGAGAGCAGTACTTC.

This clonotype turned up a few times. The V gene is TRBV20-1, the J gene TRBJ2-5, with D perhaps matching TRBD1 (6 bases). V lost 5 bases and J 0 bases, leaving 22 bases between the germline ends. Per the germline V gene, CDR1 is DFQATT and CDR2 is SNEGSKA (reference sequence). The CDR3 is 17 amino acids. Written as DNA, the CDR3 is TGCAGTGCTCGCTATTATGGACAGTTCCCAAACCAAGAGACCCAGTACTTC. Its protein product is CSARYYGQFPNQETQYF.

The chain links TRBV6-2 or TRBV6-3 to TRBJ2-7; a possible D gene is TRBD2 (7 bases). The CDR3 spans 15 residues. V was shortened by 5 bases and J by 2 bases, with 16 bases between the two germline ends. Germline V lookup: CDR1 MNHEY, CDR2 SVGEGT. DNA of the CDR3: TGTGCCAGCAGTATCCGGGGGGCTCTTACCTACGAGCAGTACTTC. Its translation is CASSIRGALTYEQYF.

This clonotype has a handful of counts. The junction departs from germline at one end; a sequencing error may be responsible. The chain has TRBV4-3 and TRBJ2-5; D uncertain. The CDR3 is 13 residues long. CDR1 LGHNA and CDR2 YSLEER come from the germline V gene. The CDR3 DNA sequence: TGCGCCAGCAGTCAAGAGCGACGCGAGACCCAGTACTTC. Translating gives CASSQERRETQYF.

This clonotype was detected only a few times. The chain employs TRBV7-2 and TRBJ2-7; D might be TRBD2 (7 bases). Trimming cost V 5 bases and J 2 bases, with 19 bases left between them. Looked up from germline, CDR1 is SGHTA and CDR2 is FQGNSA. The CDR3 extends over 16 amino acids. In DNA, the CDR3 is TGTGCCAGCAGCAGGGGAAGGGGCGGGGGCACCTACGAGCAGTACTTC. It yields the protein CASSRGRGGGTYEQYF.

This clonotype was counted between two and nine times. The CDR3 DNA sequence: TGTGCCAGCAGTCCTAGCGGGAGGTCTACCTACGAGCAGTACTTC. This sequence encodes CASSPSGRSTYEQYF. V is TRBV6-2 or TRBV6-3 and J is TRBJ2-7; 11 bases line up with TRBD2. CDR3 length: 15 residues. Germline CDR1 MNHEY, CDR2 SVGEGT. V shed 5 bases, J shed 2 bases, and the junction held 5 bases outside the gene matches.

This clonotype turned up a few times. The V and J genes are TRBV6-5 and TRBJ2-7; 8 bases match TRBD2. This CDR3 region has 15 residues. With V trimmed by 2 bases and J by 2 bases, 5 bases remained unmatched. CDR1 is MNHEY and CDR2 is SVGAGI in the germline V gene. The DNA of the CDR3 is TGTGCCAGCAGTTACCTAAGCGGGAGTCCCTACGAGCAGTACTTC. Translation gives CASSYLSGSPYEQYF.

A few counts support this clonotype. The chain joins TRBV7-9 to TRBJ2-2, with a possible D match to TRBD1 (5 bases). V was clipped by 5 bases and J by 4 bases, with 11 bases between them. Germline values: CDR1 SEHNR, CDR2 FQNEAQ (reference sequence). The CDR3 length is 14 residues. CDR3: CASSQGQVTGELFF. The CDR3 region has the DNA TGTGCCAGCAGCCAAGGACAAGTCACCGGGGAGCTGTTTTTT.

The chain employs TRBV6-1 and TRBJ2-7; 10 bases line up with TRBD1. Germline CDR1 and CDR2: MNHNS and SASEGT. This CDR3 has 14 amino acids. J gave up 7 bases and V 2 bases, and 5 bases lay outside the gene matches. This CDR3 is CASSERDRGREQYF. In nucleotides, the CDR3 is TGTGCCAGCAGTGAAAGGGACAGGGGTCGAGAGCAGTACTTC.

The sample holds a few counts of this clonotype. The chain combines TRBV11-2 with TRBJ1-6, with D possibly matching TRBD1 (6 bases). Deletions cut 4 bases from V and 6 bases from J, with 16 bases between. Per germline, CDR1 SGHAT and CDR2 FQNNGV. The CDR3 runs to 16 residues. The CDR3, as DNA: TGTGCCAGCAGCTCGTATCTCCAGGGGCTTAATTCACCCCTCCACTTT. It is translated as CASSSYLQGLNSPLHF.

This clonotype was seen a handful of times. The chain uses TRBV20-1 and TRBJ2-6; 7 bases are a match to TRBD1. J gave up 1 base and V 1 base, and 1 base lay outside the gene matches. This CDR3 has 15 amino acids. The germline CDR1 and CDR2 sequences are DFQATT and SNEGSKA (reference sequence). The CDR3 bases are TGCAGTGCTAGAGCAGGGGGTTCTGGGGCCAACGTCCTGACTTTC. This codes for CSARAGGSGANVLTF.

This clonotype showed up just a few times. The V and J genes are TRBV15 and TRBJ2-5; 10 nucleotides line up with TRBD2. CDR1 is LNHNV, CDR2 YYDKDF, per germline (reference sequence). This CDR3 region has 16 residues. V was pared by 5 bases and J by 9 bases, with 15 bases of the junction left unmatched. CDR3 sequence: CATSELPSGSADAQYF. The CDR3 DNA follows: TGTGCCACCAGCGAGCTACCTAGCGGGAGCGCCGACGCCCAGTACTTC.

This clonotype was seen at least ten times. The V call is TRBV12-3 or TRBV12-4, the J call TRBJ2-2; 7 nucleotides line up with TRBD1. The CDR3 is 14 amino acids. V dropped 2 bases and J dropped 4; count of bases not matched to a gene: 1. CDR3 sequence (DNA): TGTGCCAGCAGTTTAAACAGGGGCACCGGGGAGCTGTTTTTT. Translated, it gives CASSLNRGTGELFF.

This clonotype turned up a few times. This rearrangement joins TRBV30 to TRBJ2-7, with TRBD1 as a possible D gene (5 bases). CDR1 GTSNPN and CDR2 SVGIG come from the germline V gene (reference sequence). Between the trimmed V and J ends, which lost 2 bases and 3 bases, there was a span of 8 bases. The CDR3 extends over 12 amino acids. The CDR3 DNA sequence: TGTGCCTGGAGTTACGACAGCTACGAGCAGTACTTC. This encodes CAWSYDSYEQYF.

The chain links TRBV20-1 to TRBJ2-7, with 8 bases lining up with TRBD1. V was clipped by 4 bases and J by 9 bases; unmatched bases: 11. Germline lookup yields CDR1 DFQATT and CDR2 SNEGSKA (reference sequence). The CDR3 is 13 residues long. The chain's CDR3 is CSAITGDRRWQYF. CDR3 nucleotide sequence: TGCAGTGCTATTACTGGGGACAGGCGGTGGCAGTACTTC.

The table lists this clonotype with a few counts. The chain has TRBV7-8 and TRBJ2-1; 8 nucleotides agree with TRBD1. V trimming: 5 bases; J trimming: 7 bases; junction bases outside the gene matches: 16. The CDR3 is made up of 17 amino acids. Germline assignment: CDR1 SGHVS and CDR2 FQNEAQ. The CDR3 loop is CASSQKTGTGRNNEQFF. CDR3 coding DNA: TGTGCCAGCAGCCAAAAAACCGGGACAGGAAGAAATAATGAGCAGTTCTTC.

This clonotype was counted many times. This chain connects TRBV5-1 to TRBJ2-7, with D perhaps TRBD1 (7 bases). The V gene lost 0 bases and the J gene lost 2 bases, with 9 bases spanning the gap. The CDR3 runs to 14 residues. CDR1 SGHRS and CDR2 YFSETQ come from the germline V gene. The CDR3 reads CASSLVRGAYEQYF. CDR3 in DNA: TGCGCCAGCAGCTTGGTCAGGGGGGCCTACGAGCAGTACTTC.

The chain carries TRBV20-1 and TRBJ1-1; D gene uncertain. There are 16 residues in the CDR3. V lost 0 bases and J lost 1, with 15 bases in between. The germline V gene encodes CDR1 DFQATT and CDR2 SNEGSKA (reference sequence). The CDR3 nucleotides read TGCAGTGCTAGAGATACTTGGGTAAAGGGGAACACTGAAGCTTTCTTT. It yields the protein CSARDTWVKGNTEAFF.

Ten or more counts support this clonotype. This chain uses TRBV20-1 with TRBJ1-4, with D hard to call. The CDR3 covers 14 residues. V was shortened by 2 bases and J by 4 bases, with 11 bases between the two germline ends. Germline V CDR1 and CDR2: DFQATT, SNEGSKA (reference sequence). The CDR3 bases are TGCAGTGCTAGACAGCCGGAGAGTAATGAAAAACTGTTTTTT. It is translated as CSARQPESNEKLFF.

The chain is built from TRBV28 and TRBJ2-6; 7 bases line up with TRBD1. The V gene end was trimmed by 6 bases and the J gene end by 3 bases; junction bases not matched to a gene: 8. This CDR3 spans 16 amino acids. Germline V gives CDR1 MDHEN, CDR2 SYDVKM. The chain's CDR3 is CASRIRDSGGANVLTF. The CDR3 coding sequence is TGTGCCAGCAGGATCCGGGACAGTGGTGGGGCCAACGTCCTGACTTTC. The entire variable domain, with the rest obtained from reference TRBV28 and TRBJ2-6, is as follows: DVKVTQSSRYLVKRTGEKVFLECVQDMDHENMFWYRQDPGLGLRLIYFSYDVKMKEKGDIPEGYSVSREKKERFSLILESASTNQTSMYLCASRIRDSGGANVLTFGAGSRLTVL.

This clonotype was observed at least ten times. The V gene is TRBV29-1, the J gene TRBJ2-7; 9 bases match TRBD2. V trimming: 8 bases; J trimming: 2 bases; junction bases outside the gene matches: 10. The length of the CDR3 is 14 residues. Germline CDR1 SQVTM, CDR2 ANQGSEA. The CDR3 reads CSIRLADKPYEQYF. The CDR3 DNA reads TGCAGCATCAGACTAGCGGACAAACCCTACGAGCAGTACTTC.